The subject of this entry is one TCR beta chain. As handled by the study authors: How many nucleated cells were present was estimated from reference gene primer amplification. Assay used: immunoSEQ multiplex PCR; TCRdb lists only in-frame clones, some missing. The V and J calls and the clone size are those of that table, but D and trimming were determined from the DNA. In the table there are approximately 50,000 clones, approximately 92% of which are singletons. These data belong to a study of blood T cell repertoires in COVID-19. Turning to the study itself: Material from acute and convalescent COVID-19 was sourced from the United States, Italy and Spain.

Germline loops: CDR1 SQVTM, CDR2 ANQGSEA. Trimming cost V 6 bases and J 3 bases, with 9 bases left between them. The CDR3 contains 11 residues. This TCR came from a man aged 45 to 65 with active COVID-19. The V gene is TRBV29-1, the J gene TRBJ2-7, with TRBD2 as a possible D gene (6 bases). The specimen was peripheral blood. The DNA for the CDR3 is TGCAGCGTGGGGGGAAACTACGAGCAGTACTTC. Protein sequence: CSVGGNYEQYF.